Only a few counts were recorded for the clone carrying this T cell receptor beta chain. The data are from a study of patients and donors after allogeneic stem cell transplantation. One entry per CDR3 protein, called by TCRdb with MiXCR from the RT-PCR reads. This table holds 190,000 or so distinct CDR3 sequences, around two fifths found once. Trimming cost V 5 bases and J 0 bases, with 14 bases left between them. Germline CDR1 is SGHTA and CDR2 is FQGNSA. The CDR3 is 17 residues long. The source of this sequence is a human donor who was either an allogeneic HSCT recipient or a stem cell or donor lymphocyte infusion donor (not recorded which). It is not recorded whose cells these are; they may come from a transplant donor. The sample taken for sequencing was blood, either unsorted or a sorted T cell fraction (not recorded which). The chain couples TRBV7-2 to TRBJ1-6; possible D gene TRBD1, 5 bases. The CDR3, as DNA: TGTGCCAGCAGCAAAACGGGACTCGACTCCTATAATTCACCCCTCCACTTT. It codes for CASSKTGLDSYNSPLHF.